The 21 T cell receptor beta chains reported below all come from one sample, sequenced in a study of T cell repertoires in cytomegalovirus infection. TCRdb independently ran MiXCR on the reads; one entry per CDR3 protein. In the table there are over 150,000 distinct CDR3 sequences, about 18% of which are singletons. The specimen sequenced was CD8+ T cells from PBMCs. The receptor set was obtained from a human donor in good health (CMV status not recorded). Some clones in this sample may be carry-over from other donors' samples.

The chain recombines TRBV24-1 with TRBJ2-3; no reliable D call. The germline V and J ends were trimmed by 4 bases and 6 bases, with 10 bases remaining between them. The CDR3 extends over 13 amino acids. Germline V gene data show CDR1 as KGHDR and CDR2 as SFDVKD. The CDR3 DNA reads as TGTGCCACCAGTGAGGGATTGGCGGATACGCAGTATTTT. This sequence encodes CATSEGLADTQYF.

This clonotype occurred a few times. The rearrangement links TRBV6-2 or TRBV6-3 to TRBJ2-5; D remains unclear. V lost 0 bases to trimming and J lost 5 bases, with 10 bases between them. CDR3 size: 14 residues. Germline lookup yields CDR1 MNHEY and CDR2 SVGEGT. The CDR3 region is CASSYSIKYETQYF. The CDR3 nucleotides read TGTGCCAGCAGTTACTCGATAAAGTACGAGACCCAGTACTTC.

This chain links TRBV28 with TRBJ2-5; 7 nucleotides line up with TRBD2. Germline CDR1 is MDHEN and CDR2 is SYDVKM. This CDR3 has 15 amino acids. J was trimmed by 2 bases and V by 6 bases; bases with no gene match: 9. Written as DNA, the CDR3 is TGTGCCAGCAGCTCTAGGGGAGGGATTCAAGAGACCCAGTACTTC. Protein: CASSSRGGIQETQYF.

This clonotype came up a few times. V and J are TRBV7-6 and TRBJ2-1; weak D call: TRBD2 (6 bases). This CDR3 region has 13 residues. Trimming stripped 4 bases from V and 15 bases from J, with 19 bases between. CDR1 is SGHVS, CDR2 FNYEAQ, per germline. This chain's CDR3 is CASSSNNGWRVFF. The DNA for the CDR3 is TGTGCCAGCAGCTCTAACAACGGGTGGAGGGTGTTCTTC.

V gene TRBV7-8 combines with J gene TRBJ1-6, with D possibly being TRBD1 (6 bases). Per the germline V gene, CDR1 is SGHVS and CDR2 is FQNEAQ. Deletions cut 5 bases from V and 9 bases from J, with 20 bases between. CDR3 length: 16 residues. CDR3 loop: CASSLLKTGISSPLHF. CDR3 bases: TGTGCCAGCAGCCTACTCAAAACAGGGATAAGTTCACCCCTCCACTTT. The full variable domain, in which reference TRBV7-8 and TRBJ1-6 provide the parts outside the CDR3, is GAGVSQSPRYKVAKRGQDVALRCDPISGHVSLFWYQQALGQGPEFLTYFQNEAQLDKSGLPSDRFFAERPEGSVSTLKIQRTQQEDSAVYLCASSLLKTGISSPLHFGNGTRLTVT.

This clonotype has a handful of counts. This rearrangement joins TRBV7-3 to TRBJ2-7; 8 positions agree with TRBD1. The CDR3 is made up of 14 amino acids. The germline gives CDR1 SGHTA, CDR2 FQGTGA. V trimming: 5 bases; J trimming: 5 bases; junction bases outside the gene matches: 8. The CDR3, as DNA: TGTGCCAGCAGCCTTGGACAGGGAATCGACGAGCAGTACTTC. It codes for CASSLGQGIDEQYF.

The gene calls are TRBV12-5 and TRBJ2-7; TRBD1 might be the D (5 bases). The germline V gene has CDR1 LGHNT and CDR2 FRNRAP. The CDR3 is made up of 13 amino acids. V was pared by 1 base and J by 3 bases, with 7 bases between. The CDR3 bases are TGTGCTAGTGGTTTGGGACAGTTCTACGAGCAGTACTTC. This codes for CASGLGQFYEQYF.

The rearrangement joins TRBV29-1 to TRBJ2-2, with a tentative D call TRBD1 (5 bases). The CDR3 has 13 residues. CDR1 is SQVTM, CDR2 ANQGSEA, per germline. V was clipped by 4 bases and J by 1 base, with 7 bases between them. In DNA form, the CDR3 reads TGCAGCGTTGTAAGGGGGAACACCGGGGAGCTGTTTTTT. Encoded protein: CSVVRGNTGELFF.

This clonotype was counted only a few times. This rearrangement joins TRBV7-9 to TRBJ2-7; TRBD1 aligns across 9 bases. V lost 10 bases, J lost 2 bases, and 9 bases stayed unmatched. Germline loops: CDR1 SEHNR, CDR2 FQNEAQ (reference sequence). CDR3 size: 14 residues. CDR3 DNA sequence: TGTGCCATCTCAACAGGGGGCGAGCCCTACGAGCAGTACTTC. This encodes CAISTGGEPYEQYF. Looking up the rest from reference TRBV7-9 and TRBJ2-7 gives the full variable domain: DTGVSQNPRHKITKRGQNVTFRCDPISEHNRLYWYRQTLGQGPEFLTYFQNEAQLEKSRLLSDRFSAERPKGSFSTLEIQRTEQGDSAMYLCAISTGGEPYEQYFGPGTRLTVT.

The rearrangement links TRBV6-5 to TRBJ2-3; perhaps TRBD2 as D (5 bases). V lost 8 bases and J 0 bases, leaving 18 bases between the germline ends. CDR1 and CDR2 (germline): MNHEY, SVGAGI. The CDR3 is 16 amino acids. CDR3 coding DNA: TGTGCCAGCGGTCTCTACCGGGGAGTAAGCACAGATACGCAGTATTTT. It translates to CASGLYRGVSTDTQYF.

This clonotype was detected many times. V and J are TRBV7-2 and TRBJ1-5; 10 bases are shared with TRBD1. V gave up 5 bases and J gave up 7 bases; unmatched junction bases: 8. Germline CDR1 SGHTA, CDR2 FQGNSA. CDR3 length: 15 amino acids. CDR3 residues: CASSGSGTGAQPQHF. The CDR3 DNA follows: TGTGCCAGCAGCGGCTCCGGGACAGGGGCCCAGCCCCAGCATTTT.

There are a few counts of this clonotype. This chain links TRBV4-1 with TRBJ2-1; D is unclear. The germline CDR1 and CDR2 sequences are MGHRA and YSYEKL. The CDR3 is 15 residues long. V gave up 7 bases and J gave up 0 bases, with 13 bases separating them. The CDR3 loop is CASKVDISSYNEQFF. The CDR3 coding sequence is TGCGCCAGCAAAGTCGACATCAGCTCCTACAATGAGCAGTTCTTC.

In this sample, this clonotype turned up a few times. V is TRBV5-4 and J is TRBJ2-1, with 9 bases identical to TRBD2. The CDR3 runs 17 residues. CDR1 SGHNT and CDR2 YYREEE come from the germline V gene (reference sequence). J was trimmed by 10 bases and V by 0 bases; bases with no gene match: 14. This CDR3 is CASSLGILAGTEREQFF. In DNA, the CDR3 is TGTGCCAGCAGCTTGGGTATCCTAGCGGGGACTGAAAGGGAGCAGTTCTTC.

The sample holds a few counts of this clonotype. The chain is built from TRBV7-9 and TRBJ2-7, with D perhaps TRBD1 or TRBD2 (6 bases each). Between the trimmed V and J ends, which lost 4 bases and 0 bases, there was a span of 16 bases. There are 16 residues in the CDR3. Germline loops: CDR1 SEHNR, CDR2 FQNEAQ (reference sequence). The CDR3 DNA reads as TGTGCCAGCAGCTGGGAGGAGGGGGGTAGCTCCTACGAGCAGTACTTC. This codes for CASSWEEGGSSYEQYF.

The chain employs TRBV11-2 and TRBJ2-3; the D is unclear. Per germline, CDR1 SGHAT and CDR2 FQNNGV. V lost 0 bases and J 2 bases, leaving 9 bases between the germline ends. This CDR3 is built from 15 residues. The CDR3 sequence is CASSLDSSFTDTQYF. DNA of the CDR3: TGTGCCAGCAGCTTAGATTCGAGTTTCACAGATACGCAGTATTTT.

There are a few counts of this clonotype. This rearrangement joins TRBV12-3 or TRBV12-4 to TRBJ1-5; D possibly corresponds to TRBD1 (6 bases). V was shortened by 7 bases and J by 0 bases, with 13 bases between the two germline ends. This CDR3 comprises 15 residues. DNA of the CDR3: TGTGCCAGCAACACCGGGACATTTAGCAATCAGCCCCAGCATTTT. The encoded protein is CASNTGTFSNQPQHF.

The V and J genes are TRBV10-2 and TRBJ2-2; 8 positions agree with TRBD1. In germline, CDR1 is WSHSY, CDR2 SAAADI. This CDR3 spans 13 amino acids. Trimming cost V 10 bases and J 5 bases; bases outside gene matches: 6. CDR3 DNA sequence: TGCGCCACTGGGACAGGTGAAACCGGGGAGCTGTTTTTT. This gives the protein CATGTGETGELFF.

The chain couples TRBV7-2 to TRBJ2-2; D is ambiguous. The CDR3 is made up of 14 amino acids. In germline, CDR1 is SGHTA, CDR2 FQGNSA. Trimming left V 0 bases short and J 2 bases short, with 4 bases between. DNA for the CDR3: TGTGCCAGCAGCTTAGCCCTTAACACCGGGGAGCTGTTTTTT. As protein: CASSLALNTGELFF.

In DNA, the CDR3 is TGTGCCAGCAGCTTGTCGGGACAGCCGTATGGCTACACCTTC. Its protein product is CASSLSGQPYGYTF. The chain combines TRBV7-9 with TRBJ1-2, with TRBD1 matching over 7 bases. Germline assignment: CDR1 SEHNR and CDR2 FQNEAQ (reference sequence). The CDR3 totals 14 residues. J lost 5 bases, V lost 3 bases, and 6 bases had no gene match.

This clonotype was counted between two and nine times. The CDR3 reads CASGPSNYNEQFF. As DNA, the CDR3 is TGTGCCAGCGGACCAAGTAATTACAATGAGCAGTTCTTC. The V call is TRBV6-1, the J call TRBJ2-1; D call uncertain. The CDR3 totals 13 residues. Trimming cost V 8 bases and J 4 bases, with 12 bases left between them. CDR1 is MNHNS, CDR2 SASEGT, per germline.

This clonotype was seen more than once but under ten times. The CDR3: CASSLDRAASYNEQFF. CDR3 in DNA: TGTGCCAGCAGCTTAGATCGAGCGGCCTCCTACAATGAGCAGTTCTTC. The V gene is TRBV7-8, the J gene TRBJ2-1; TRBD2 is a possible D gene (5 bases). Trimming shortened V by 1 base and J by 0 bases, and 10 bases separated the two germline ends. Germline CDR1 is SGHVS and CDR2 is FQNEAQ. The CDR3 extends over 16 amino acids.